This TCR beta chain was profiled in a study of blood T cell repertoires in COVID-19. Across the whole study: Spain, Italy and the United States supplied samples that represented acute and convalescent COVID-19.

The table lists this clone with a count of one. Authors' methods: Reference gene primers were amplified, and this amplification served to estimate nucleated cell counts. The table came from immunoSEQ multiplex PCR; TCRdb's copy has only in-frame clones and leaves some out. V and J calls and clone size are as listed in that table; D and trimming were resolved from the DNA. The table shows 120,000 or so clones, with 55% to 70% occurring only once. Trimming at V came to 2 bases and at J to 5 bases, leaving 4 bases not matched to a gene. CDR3 size: 15 residues. Per the germline V gene, CDR1 is GTSNPN and CDR2 is SVGIG (reference sequence).

The sequenced material came from peripheral blood. The V gene is TRBV30, the J gene TRBJ1-6; 9 bases agree with TRBD1. The receptor comes from a woman in her 70s with acute or convalescent COVID-19. The CDR3 DNA follows: TGTGCCTGGAGTAGGGACAGGGAAGATAATTCACCCCTCCACTTT. Protein: CAWSRDREDNSPLHF.